The T cell receptor beta chain described here comes from a study of blood T cell repertoires in COVID-19. Study background: Both acute and convalescent COVID-19 samples were obtained from the United States, Italy and Spain. PBMCs, B-cell-depleted T cells, or T cells provided the cDNA or gDNA that made up the material.

Libraries were prepared by immunoSEQ multiplex PCR; TCRdb keeps only in-frame clonotypes and omits some of them. The data show a few hundred thousand clones, approximately 86% seen once. CDR1 and CDR2 (germline): MNHNY, SVGAGI (reference sequence). This CDR3 spans 14 amino acids. The V and J ends lost 2 bases and 6 bases respectively, with 10 bases between them. This clone was counted between two and nine times. This chain joins TRBV6-6 and TRBJ2-2; D possibly corresponds to TRBD1 (5 bases). Input material: PBMCs or T cells enriched from blood (not recorded which). The clonotype was recovered from a middle-aged woman with acute COVID-19. The CDR3: CASSYDGAPGELFF. The DNA for the CDR3 is TGTGCCAGCAGTTACGATGGGGCCCCCGGGGAGCTGTTTTTT.